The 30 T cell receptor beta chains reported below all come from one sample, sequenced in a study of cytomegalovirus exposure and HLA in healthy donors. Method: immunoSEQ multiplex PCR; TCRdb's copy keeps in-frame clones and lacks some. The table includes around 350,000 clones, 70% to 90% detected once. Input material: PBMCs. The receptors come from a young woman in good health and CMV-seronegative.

This CDR3 reads CATSRGRGQAVYQPQHF. DNA for the CDR3: TGTGCCACCAGCAGAGGACGCGGACAGGCGGTTTATCAGCCCCAGCATTTT. The chain links TRBV15 to TRBJ1-5, with TRBD1 matching over 7 bases. Per germline, CDR1 LNHNV and CDR2 YYDKDF (reference sequence). The V and J ends lost 1 base and 5 bases, in that order; junction bases with no gene match: 11. This CDR3 is built from 17 residues.

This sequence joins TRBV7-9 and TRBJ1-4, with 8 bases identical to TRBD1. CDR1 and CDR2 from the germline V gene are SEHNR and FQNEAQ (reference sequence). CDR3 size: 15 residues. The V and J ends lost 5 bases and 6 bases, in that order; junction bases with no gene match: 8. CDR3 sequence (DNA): TGTGCCAGCAGCCCGGACAGGGTCAGGGATGAAAAACTGTTTTTT. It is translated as CASSPDRVRDEKLFF.

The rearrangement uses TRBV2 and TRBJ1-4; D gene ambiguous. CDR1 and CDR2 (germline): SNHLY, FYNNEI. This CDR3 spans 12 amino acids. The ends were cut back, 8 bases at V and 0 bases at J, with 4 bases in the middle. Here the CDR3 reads CASVTTNEKLFF. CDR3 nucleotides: TGTGCCAGCGTAACAACTAATGAAAAACTGTTTTTT.

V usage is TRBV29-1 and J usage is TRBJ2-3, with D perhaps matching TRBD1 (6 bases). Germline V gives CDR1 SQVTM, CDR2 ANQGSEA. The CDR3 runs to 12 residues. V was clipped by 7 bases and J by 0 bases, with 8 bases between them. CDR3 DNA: TGCAGCGGGGGGCGGAGCACAGATACGCAGTATTTT. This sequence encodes CSGGRSTDTQYF.

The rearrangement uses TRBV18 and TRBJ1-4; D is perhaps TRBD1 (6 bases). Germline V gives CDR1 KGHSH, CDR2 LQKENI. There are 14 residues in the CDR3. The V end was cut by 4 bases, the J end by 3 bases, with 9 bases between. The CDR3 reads CASSLQGSNEKLFF. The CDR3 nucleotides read TGTGCCAGCTCACTACAGGGCTCTAATGAAAAACTGTTTTTT.

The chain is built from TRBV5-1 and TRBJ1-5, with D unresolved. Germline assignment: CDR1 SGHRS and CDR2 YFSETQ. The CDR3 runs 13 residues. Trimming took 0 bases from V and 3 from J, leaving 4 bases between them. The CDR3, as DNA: TGCGCCAGCAGCTTGGTAGACAATCAGCCCCAGCATTTT. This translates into CASSLVDNQPQHF.

CDR3 amino acids: CASSLDSRRDNEQFF. Here the CDR3 DNA reads TGCGCCAGCAGCCTCGACAGCCGGAGGGACAATGAGCAGTTCTTC. The chain uses TRBV5-1 and TRBJ2-1; possible D gene TRBD2, 6 bases. The germline CDR1 and CDR2 sequences are SGHRS and YFSETQ. The CDR3 is 15 residues long. Trimming took off 4 bases at V and 5 bases at J, with 16 bases between the two ends.

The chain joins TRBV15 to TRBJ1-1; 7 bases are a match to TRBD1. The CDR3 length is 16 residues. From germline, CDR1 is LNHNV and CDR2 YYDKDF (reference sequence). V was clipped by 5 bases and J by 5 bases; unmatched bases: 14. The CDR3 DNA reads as TGTGCCACCAGCGGCTCCCTTGGGCAGGGGGTGACTGAAGCTTTCTTT. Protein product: CATSGSLGQGVTEAFF.

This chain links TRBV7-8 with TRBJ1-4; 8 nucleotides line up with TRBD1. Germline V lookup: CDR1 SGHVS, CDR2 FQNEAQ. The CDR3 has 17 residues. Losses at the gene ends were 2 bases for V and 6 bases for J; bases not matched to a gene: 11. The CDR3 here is CASSLRFYRQGHEKLFF. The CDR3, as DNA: TGTGCCAGCAGCTTACGTTTTTACAGACAGGGGCATGAAAAACTGTTTTTT. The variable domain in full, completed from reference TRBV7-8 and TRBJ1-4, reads GAGVSQSPRYKVAKRGQDVALRCDPISGHVSLFWYQQALGQGPEFLTYFQNEAQLDKSGLPSDRFFAERPEGSVSTLKIQRTQQEDSAVYLCASSLRFYRQGHEKLFFGSGTQLSVL.

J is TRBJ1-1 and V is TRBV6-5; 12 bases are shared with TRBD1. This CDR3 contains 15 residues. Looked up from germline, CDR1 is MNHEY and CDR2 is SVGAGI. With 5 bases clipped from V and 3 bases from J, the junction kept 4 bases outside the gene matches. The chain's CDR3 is CASSGDRGLDTEAFF. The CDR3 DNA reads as TGTGCCAGCAGTGGGGACAGGGGGCTTGACACTGAAGCTTTCTTT.

The CDR3 DNA follows: TGCGCCAGCCGAGGGGACAGTAACAATCAGCCCCAGCATTTT. This gives the protein CASRGDSNNQPQHF. The V call is TRBV4-1, the J call TRBJ1-5, with 7 positions matching TRBD1. Germline CDR1 reads MGHRA; CDR2 reads YSYEKL. After removal of 8 bases from V and 3 bases from J, the junction contained 7 bases not matched to a gene. This CDR3 is 14 amino acids long.

The CDR3 here is CASSESVQRAKTRETQYF. CDR3 nucleotide sequence: TGCGCCAGCAGTGAGTCGGTACAGCGGGCCAAAACGAGGGAGACCCAGTACTTC. J is TRBJ2-5 and V is TRBV10-2; TRBD2 might be the D (6 bases). CDR3 length: 18 amino acids. V was shortened by 0 bases and J by 5 bases, with 22 bases between the two germline ends. Germline V gene data show CDR1 as WSHSY and CDR2 as SAAADI.

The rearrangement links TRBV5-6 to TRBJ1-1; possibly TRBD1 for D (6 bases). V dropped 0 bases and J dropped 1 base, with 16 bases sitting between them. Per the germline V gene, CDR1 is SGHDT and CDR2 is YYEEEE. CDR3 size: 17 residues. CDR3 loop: CASSLVVLTGGNTEAFF. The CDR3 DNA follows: TGTGCCAGCAGCTTGGTTGTCCTGACAGGAGGGAACACTGAAGCTTTCTTT.

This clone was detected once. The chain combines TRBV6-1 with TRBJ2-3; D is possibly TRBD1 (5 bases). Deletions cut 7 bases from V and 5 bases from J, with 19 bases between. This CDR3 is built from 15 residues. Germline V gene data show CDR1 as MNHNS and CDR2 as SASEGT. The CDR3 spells CASTNGLGREDTQYF. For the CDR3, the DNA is TGTGCCAGCACTAACGGCCTGGGCAGGGAAGATACGCAGTATTTT.

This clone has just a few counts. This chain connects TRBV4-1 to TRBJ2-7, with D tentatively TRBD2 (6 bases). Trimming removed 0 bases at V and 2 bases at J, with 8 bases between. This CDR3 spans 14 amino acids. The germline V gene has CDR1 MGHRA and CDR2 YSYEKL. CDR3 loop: CASSQDREAYEQYF. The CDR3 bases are TGCGCCAGCAGCCAAGACAGGGAGGCCTACGAGCAGTACTTC.

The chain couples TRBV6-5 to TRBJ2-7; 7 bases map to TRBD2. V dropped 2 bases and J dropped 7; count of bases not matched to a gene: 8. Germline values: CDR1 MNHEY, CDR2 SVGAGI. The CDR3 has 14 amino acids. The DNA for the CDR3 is TGTGCCAGCAGTTACGGGGCAGGGAGGGATGAGCAGTACTTC. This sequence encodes CASSYGAGRDEQYF.

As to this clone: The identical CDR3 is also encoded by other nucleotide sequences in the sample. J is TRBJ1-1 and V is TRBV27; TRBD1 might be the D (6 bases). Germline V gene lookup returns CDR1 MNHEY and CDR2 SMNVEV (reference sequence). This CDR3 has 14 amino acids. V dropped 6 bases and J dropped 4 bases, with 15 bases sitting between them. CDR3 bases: TGTGCCAGCAGCCTGGGGGGAGGGGGCACTGAAGCTTTCTTT. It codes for CASSLGGGGTEAFF.

The CDR3 here is CASSSGQMNTEAFF. The CDR3 DNA follows: TGCGCCAGCAGCTCGGGACAGATGAACACTGAAGCTTTCTTT. The chain recombines TRBV5-1 with TRBJ1-1; 7 bases are shared with TRBD1. The CDR3 covers 14 residues. Germline trimming cut 3 bases from V and 0 bases from J; bases unmatched to any gene: 2. Germline V lookup: CDR1 SGHRS, CDR2 YFSETQ.

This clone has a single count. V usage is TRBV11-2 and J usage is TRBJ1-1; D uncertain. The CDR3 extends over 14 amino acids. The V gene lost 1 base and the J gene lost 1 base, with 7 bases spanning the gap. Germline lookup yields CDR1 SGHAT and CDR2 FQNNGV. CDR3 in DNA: TGTGCCAGCAGCTTAGGGGCAGGGAACACTGAAGCTTTCTTT. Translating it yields CASSLGAGNTEAFF. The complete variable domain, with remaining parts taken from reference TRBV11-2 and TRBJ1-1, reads EAGVAQSPRYKIIEKRQSVAFWCNPISGHATLYWYQQILGQGPKLLIQFQNNGVVDDSQLPKDRFSAERLKGVDSTLKIQPAKLEDSAVYLCASSLGAGNTEAFFGQGTRLTVV.

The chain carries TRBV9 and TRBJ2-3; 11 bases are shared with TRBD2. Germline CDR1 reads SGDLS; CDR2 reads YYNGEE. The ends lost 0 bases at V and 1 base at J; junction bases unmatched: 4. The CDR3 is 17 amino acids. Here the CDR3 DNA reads TGTGCCAGCAGCGTAGGCACTAGCGGGAGCGGCACAGATACGCAGTATTTT. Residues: CASSVGTSGSGTDTQYF.

CDR3 protein: CASSLGTASNQPQHF. In nucleotides, the CDR3 is TGTGCCAGCAGTCTCGGGACAGCTAGCAATCAGCCCCAGCATTTT. The chain recombines TRBV28 with TRBJ1-5; TRBD1 agrees at 7 bases. Per the germline V gene, CDR1 is MDHEN and CDR2 is SYDVKM. CDR3 length: 15 amino acids. The trim removed 5 bases at V and 0 bases at J, leaving 4 bases unmatched. The variable domain in full, completed from reference TRBV28 and TRBJ1-5, reads DVKVTQSSRYLVKRTGEKVFLECVQDMDHENMFWYRQDPGLGLRLIYFSYDVKMKEKGDIPEGYSVSREKKERFSLILESASTNQTSMYLCASSLGTASNQPQHFGDGTRLSIL.

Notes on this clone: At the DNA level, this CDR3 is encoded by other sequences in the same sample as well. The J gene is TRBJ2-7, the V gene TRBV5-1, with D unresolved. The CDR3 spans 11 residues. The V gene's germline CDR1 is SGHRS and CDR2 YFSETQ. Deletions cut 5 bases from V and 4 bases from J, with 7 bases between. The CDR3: CASSPGYEQYF. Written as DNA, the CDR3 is TGCGCCAGCAGTCCCGGTTACGAGCAGTACTTC.

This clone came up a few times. CDR3 in amino acids: CASSYRDRGINEQFF. The CDR3 DNA sequence: TGTGCCAGTAGCTACCGGGACAGGGGGATCAATGAGCAGTTCTTC. This chain links TRBV19 with TRBJ2-1, with 11 bases lining up with TRBD1. There are 15 residues in the CDR3. V lost 6 bases, J lost 6 bases, and 7 bases stayed unmatched. From germline, CDR1 is LNHDA and CDR2 SQIVND (reference sequence).

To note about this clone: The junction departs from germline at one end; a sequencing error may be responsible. The CDR3: CAISEQGALSYEQYF. The CDR3 region has the DNA TGTGCTATCAGTGAACAGGGGGCCCTCTCCTACGAGCAGTACTTC. J is TRBJ2-7 and V is TRBV10-3; 9 bases agree with TRBD1. Germline CDR1 is ENHRY and CDR2 is SYGVKD. The CDR3 runs to 15 residues.

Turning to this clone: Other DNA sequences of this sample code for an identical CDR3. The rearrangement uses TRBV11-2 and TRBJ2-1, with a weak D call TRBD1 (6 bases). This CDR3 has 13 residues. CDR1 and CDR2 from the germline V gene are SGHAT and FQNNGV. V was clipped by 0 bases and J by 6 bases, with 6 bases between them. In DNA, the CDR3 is TGTGCCAGCAGCTTAGACAGGGGCAATGAGCAGTTCTTC. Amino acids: CASSLDRGNEQFF.

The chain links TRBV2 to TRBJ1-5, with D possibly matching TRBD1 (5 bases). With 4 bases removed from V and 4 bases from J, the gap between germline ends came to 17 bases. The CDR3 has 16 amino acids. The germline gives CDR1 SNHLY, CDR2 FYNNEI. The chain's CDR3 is CASSAYLQGANQPQHF. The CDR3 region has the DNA TGTGCCAGCAGTGCTTACCTCCAGGGTGCTAATCAGCCCCAGCATTTT.

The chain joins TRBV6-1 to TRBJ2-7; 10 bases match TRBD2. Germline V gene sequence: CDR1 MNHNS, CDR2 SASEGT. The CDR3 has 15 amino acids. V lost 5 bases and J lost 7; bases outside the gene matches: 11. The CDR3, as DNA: TGTGCCAGCAGTTCGGCCTCGAGCGGGAGGGGGGAGCAGTACTTC. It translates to CASSSASSGRGEQYF.

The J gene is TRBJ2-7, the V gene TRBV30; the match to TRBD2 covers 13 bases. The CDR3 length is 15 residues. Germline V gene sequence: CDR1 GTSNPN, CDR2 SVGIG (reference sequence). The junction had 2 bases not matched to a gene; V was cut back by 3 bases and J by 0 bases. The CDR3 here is CAWRGLAGISYEQYF. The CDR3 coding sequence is TGTGCCTGGAGGGGACTAGCGGGAATCTCCTACGAGCAGTACTTC.

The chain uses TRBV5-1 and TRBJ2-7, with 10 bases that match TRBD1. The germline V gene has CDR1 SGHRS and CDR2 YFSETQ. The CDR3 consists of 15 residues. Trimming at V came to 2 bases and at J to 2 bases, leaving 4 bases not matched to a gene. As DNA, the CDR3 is TGCGCCAGCAGCTTAGGGACAGGGGTCACCTACGAGCAGTACTTC. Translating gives CASSLGTGVTYEQYF.

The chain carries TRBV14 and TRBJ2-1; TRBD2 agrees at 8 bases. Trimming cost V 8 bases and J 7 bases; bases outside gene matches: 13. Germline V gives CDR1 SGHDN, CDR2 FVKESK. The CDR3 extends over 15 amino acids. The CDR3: CASGAISGSSNEQFF. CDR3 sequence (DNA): TGTGCCAGCGGGGCAATAAGCGGGAGTAGTAATGAGCAGTTCTTC.